The T cell receptor beta chain described here comes from a study of T cell responses to AZD1222 COVID-19 vaccine. On the study more broadly: Whether given at about 4 or about 12 weeks, second doses were pooled. Study results and limitations: Spike as a whole was targeted by vaccine-associated CD4 TCRs, dominant at 160-218 and 743-854. An increase in Spike-specific TCR breadth and depth was observed after two AZD1222 doses. Repertoire sampling was restricted to post-peak T cell response timepoints.

The CDR3 is 13 amino acids. V shed 0 bases and J 11 bases; nucleotides not matched to a gene: 3. Germline V gene sequence: CDR1 MNHEY, CDR2 SVGEGT. Sequencing was performed with immunoSEQ multiplex PCR; in TCRdb, only in-frame clones are kept and a portion is missing. The sample yields about 180,000 clones, around nine tenths seen once. Points on this clone: Antigen unknown.

The rearrangement joins TRBV6-2 or TRBV6-3 to TRBJ1-4; 7 positions match TRBD1. The sequencing here drew on peripheral blood, taken on day 0 of AZD1222 vaccination. The clonotype originates from an adult in good health. The CDR3 loop reads CASSYSRGLKLFF. Written as DNA, the CDR3 is TGTGCCAGCAGTTACTCGAGGGGGCTGAAACTGTTTTTT.